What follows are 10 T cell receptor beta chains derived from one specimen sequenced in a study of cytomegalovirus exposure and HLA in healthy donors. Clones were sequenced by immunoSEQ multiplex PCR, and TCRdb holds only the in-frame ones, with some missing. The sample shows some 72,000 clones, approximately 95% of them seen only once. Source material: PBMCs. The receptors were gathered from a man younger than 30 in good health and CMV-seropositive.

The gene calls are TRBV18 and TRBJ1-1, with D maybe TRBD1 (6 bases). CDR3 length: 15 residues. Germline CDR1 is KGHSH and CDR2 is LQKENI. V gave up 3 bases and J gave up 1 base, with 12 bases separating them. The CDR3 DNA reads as TGTGCCAGCTCACCTCCAGGGGTTAGGAACACTGAAGCTTTCTTT. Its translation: CASSPPGVRNTEAFF.

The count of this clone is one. CDR3 coding DNA: TGTGCCAGCAGTGAAGTCGACAGGGGATATGGCTACACCTTC. Protein product: CASSEVDRGYGYTF. The chain couples TRBV6-1 to TRBJ1-2, with 8 bases that match TRBD1. This CDR3 spans 14 amino acids. Per germline, CDR1 MNHNS and CDR2 SASEGT. The ends lost 1 base at V and 5 bases at J; junction bases unmatched: 3.

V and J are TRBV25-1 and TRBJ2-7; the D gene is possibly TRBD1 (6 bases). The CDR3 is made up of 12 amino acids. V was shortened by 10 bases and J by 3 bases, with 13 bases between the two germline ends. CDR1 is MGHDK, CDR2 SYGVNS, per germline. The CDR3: CATRDTGYEQYF. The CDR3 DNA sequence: TGTGCCACTCGGGACACTGGCTACGAGCAGTACTTC.

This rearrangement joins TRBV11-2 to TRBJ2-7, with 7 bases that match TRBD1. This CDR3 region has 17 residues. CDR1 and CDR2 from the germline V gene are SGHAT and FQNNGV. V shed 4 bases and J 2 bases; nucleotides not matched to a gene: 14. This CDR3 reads CASSYTQGVQNPYEQYF. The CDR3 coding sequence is TGTGCCAGCAGCTACACCCAGGGGGTGCAAAATCCCTACGAGCAGTACTTC.

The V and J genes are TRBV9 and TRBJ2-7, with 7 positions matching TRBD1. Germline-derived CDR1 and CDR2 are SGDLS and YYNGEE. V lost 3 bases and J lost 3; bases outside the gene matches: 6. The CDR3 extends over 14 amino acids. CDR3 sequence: CASSERQGYYEQYF. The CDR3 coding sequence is TGTGCCAGCAGCGAGAGACAGGGATACTACGAGCAGTACTTC.

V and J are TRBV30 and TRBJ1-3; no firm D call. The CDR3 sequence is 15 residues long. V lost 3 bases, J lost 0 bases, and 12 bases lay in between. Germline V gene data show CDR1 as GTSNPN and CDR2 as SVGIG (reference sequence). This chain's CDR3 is CAWSRGGLSGNTIYF. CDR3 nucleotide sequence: TGTGCCTGGAGCCGCGGCGGCCTCTCTGGAAACACCATATATTTT.

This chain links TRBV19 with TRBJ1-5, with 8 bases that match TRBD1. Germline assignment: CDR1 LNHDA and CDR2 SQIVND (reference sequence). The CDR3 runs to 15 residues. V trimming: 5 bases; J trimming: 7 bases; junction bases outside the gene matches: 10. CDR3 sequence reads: CASSPQQGGEQPQHF. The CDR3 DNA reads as TGTGCCAGTAGTCCACAACAGGGGGGAGAGCAGCCCCAGCATTTT.

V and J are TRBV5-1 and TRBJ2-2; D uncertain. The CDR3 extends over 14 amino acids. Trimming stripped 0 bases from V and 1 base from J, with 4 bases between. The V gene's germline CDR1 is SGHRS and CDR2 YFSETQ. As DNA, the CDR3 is TGCGCCAGCAGCTTGGACGGGAACACCGGGGAGCTGTTTTTT. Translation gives CASSLDGNTGELFF.

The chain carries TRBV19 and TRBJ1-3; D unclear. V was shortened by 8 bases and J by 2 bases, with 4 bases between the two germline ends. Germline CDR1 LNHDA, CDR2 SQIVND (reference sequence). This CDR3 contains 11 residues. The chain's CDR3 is CASGAGNTIYF. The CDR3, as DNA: TGTGCCAGTGGAGCTGGAAACACCATATATTTT. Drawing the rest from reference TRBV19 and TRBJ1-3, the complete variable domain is DGGITQSPKYLFRKEGQNVTLSCEQNLNHDAMYWYRQDPGQGLRLIYYSQIVNDFQKGDIAEGYSVSREKKESFPLTVTSAQKNPTAFYLCASGAGNTIYFGEGSWLTVV.

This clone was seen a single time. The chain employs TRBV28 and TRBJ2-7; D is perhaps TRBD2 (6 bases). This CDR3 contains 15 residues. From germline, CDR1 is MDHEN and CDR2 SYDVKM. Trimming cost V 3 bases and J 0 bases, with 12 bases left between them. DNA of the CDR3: TGTGCCAGCAGTTTTAGGTCGACTAGCTCCTACGAGCAGTACTTC. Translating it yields CASSFRSTSSYEQYF.